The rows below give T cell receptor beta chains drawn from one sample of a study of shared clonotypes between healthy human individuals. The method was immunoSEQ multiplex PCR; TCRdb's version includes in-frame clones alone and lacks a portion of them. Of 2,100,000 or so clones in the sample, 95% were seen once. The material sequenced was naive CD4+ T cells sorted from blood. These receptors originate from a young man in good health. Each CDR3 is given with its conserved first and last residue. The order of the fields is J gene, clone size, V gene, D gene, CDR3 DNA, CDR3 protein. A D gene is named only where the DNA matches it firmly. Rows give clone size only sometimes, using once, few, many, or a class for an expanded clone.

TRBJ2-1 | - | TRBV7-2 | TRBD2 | TGTGCCAGCATCCCGACGCCGGGACTAGAGACCAATGAGCAGTTCTTC | CASIPTPGLETNEQFF
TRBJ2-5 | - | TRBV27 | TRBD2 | TGTGCCAGCAGTCCTGGACTAGCGGGAGGACCGCCAAATTTAGAGACCCAGTACTTC | CASSPGLAGGPPNLETQYF
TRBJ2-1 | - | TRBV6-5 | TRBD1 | TGTGCCAGCAAAGCAGGGGGTGAGCAGTTCTTC | CASKAGGEQFF
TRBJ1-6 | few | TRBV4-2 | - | TGTGCCAGCAGCCAAGCTTACCAGCAAACGTCACCCCTCCACTTT | CASSQAYQQTSPLHF
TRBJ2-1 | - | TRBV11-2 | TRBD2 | TGTGCCAGCAGCTTAGGAGCGGGAGTAAATGAGCAGTTCTTC | CASSLGAGVNEQFF
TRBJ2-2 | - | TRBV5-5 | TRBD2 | TGTGCCAGCTACGGACTAGCGGGGACCGGGGAGCTGTTTTTT | CASYGLAGTGELFF
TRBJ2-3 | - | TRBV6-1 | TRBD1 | TGTGCCAGCAGTGAAGCAGACAGGGAATGGAATACGCAGTATTTT | CASSEADREWNTQYF
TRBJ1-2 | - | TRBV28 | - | TGTGCCAGCAGGCCTCGGAACTATGGCTACACCTTC | CASRPRNYGYTF
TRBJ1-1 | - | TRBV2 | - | TGTGCCAGCAGCTCCCGGTACACTGAAGCTTTCTTT | CASSSRYTEAFF
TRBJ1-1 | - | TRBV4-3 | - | TGCGCCAGCAGCCGTGGAGGGGACACTGAAGCTTTCTTT | CASSRGGDTEAFF
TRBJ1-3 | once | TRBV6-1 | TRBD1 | TGTGCCAGCAATAAGGGACAGGGACCGTCGAGTCCCATATATTTT | CASNKGQGPSSPIYF
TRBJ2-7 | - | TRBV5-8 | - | TGTGCCAGCCGATCGTCGGCGTACGAGCAGTACTTC | CASRSSAYEQYF
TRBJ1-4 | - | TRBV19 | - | TGTGCCAGTAGGTCGGGGCGAACGGGGGAAAAACTGTTTTTT | CASRSGRTGEKLFF
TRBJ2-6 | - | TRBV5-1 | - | TGCGCCAGCAGCACGGCCAACGTCCTGACTTTC | CASSTANVLTF
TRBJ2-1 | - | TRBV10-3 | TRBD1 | TGTGCCATCAGCCCGGACAGGGGGAGTCATGAGCAGTTCTTC | CAISPDRGSHEQFF
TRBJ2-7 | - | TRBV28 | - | TGTGCCAGCAGGATTGACAGCGCGACCTACGAGCAGTACTTC | CASRIDSATYEQYF
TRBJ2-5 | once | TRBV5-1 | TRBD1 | TGCGCCAGCAGCATATCCGGGACAGGGGGGGAGACCCAGTACTTC | CASSISGTGGETQYF
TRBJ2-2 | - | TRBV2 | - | TGTGCCAGCAGTCCCAGTGGGGTGGAGGCCGGGGAGCTGTTTTTT | CASSPSGVEAGELFF